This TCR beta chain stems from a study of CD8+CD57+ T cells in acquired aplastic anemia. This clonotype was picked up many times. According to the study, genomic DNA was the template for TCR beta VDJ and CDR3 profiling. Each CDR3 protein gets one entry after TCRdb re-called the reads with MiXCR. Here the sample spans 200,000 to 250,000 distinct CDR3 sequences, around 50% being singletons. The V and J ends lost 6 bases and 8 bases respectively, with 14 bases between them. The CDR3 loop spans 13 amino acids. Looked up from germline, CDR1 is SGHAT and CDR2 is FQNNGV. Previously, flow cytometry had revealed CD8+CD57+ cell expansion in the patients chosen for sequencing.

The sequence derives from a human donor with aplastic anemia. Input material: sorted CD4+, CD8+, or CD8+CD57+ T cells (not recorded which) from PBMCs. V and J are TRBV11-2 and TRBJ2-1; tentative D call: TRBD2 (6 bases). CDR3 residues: CASRAGMDDEQFF. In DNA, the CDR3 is TGTGCCAGCAGGGCGGGAATGGACGATGAGCAGTTCTTC.